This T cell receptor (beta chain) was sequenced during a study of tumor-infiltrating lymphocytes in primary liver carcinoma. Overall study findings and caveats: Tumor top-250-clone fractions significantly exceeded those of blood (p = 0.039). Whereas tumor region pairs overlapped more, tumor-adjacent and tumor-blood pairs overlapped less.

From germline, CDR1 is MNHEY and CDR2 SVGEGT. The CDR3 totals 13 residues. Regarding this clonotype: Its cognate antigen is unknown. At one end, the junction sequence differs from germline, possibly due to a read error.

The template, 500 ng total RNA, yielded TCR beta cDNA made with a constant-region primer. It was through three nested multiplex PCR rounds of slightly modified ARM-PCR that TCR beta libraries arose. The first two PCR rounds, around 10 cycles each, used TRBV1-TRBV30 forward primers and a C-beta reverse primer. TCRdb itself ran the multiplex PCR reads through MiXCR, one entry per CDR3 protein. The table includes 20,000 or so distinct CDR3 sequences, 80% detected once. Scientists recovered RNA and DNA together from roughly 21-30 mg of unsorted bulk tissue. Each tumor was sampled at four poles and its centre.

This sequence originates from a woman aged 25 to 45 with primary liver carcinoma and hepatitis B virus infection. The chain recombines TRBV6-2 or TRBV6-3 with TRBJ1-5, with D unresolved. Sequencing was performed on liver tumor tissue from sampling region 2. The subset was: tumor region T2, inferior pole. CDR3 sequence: CASGYMCNQPLHF. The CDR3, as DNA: TGTGCCAGCGGCTACATGTGCAATCAGCCCCTGCATTTT.